This T cell receptor (beta chain) was recorded in a study of CD8 T cells in ankylosing spondylitis. TCRdb reprocessed the 5' RACE reads with MiXCR, giving one entry per CDR3 protein. The table includes around 430,000 distinct CDR3 sequences, 15% to 20% detected once. The germline V gene encodes CDR1 MGHDK and CDR2 SYGVNS. The CDR3 consists of 12 residues. Between the trimmed V and J ends, which lost 4 bases and 7 bases, there was a span of 10 bases. On this clonotype: Its antigen remains unknown.

Findings and limits, study-wide: Disease-linked clones displayed a CD8+ phenotype and appeared relatively rarely in peripheral blood. Earlier studies detected some motif variants in reactive arthritis synovial fluid and blood. Typical of ankylosing spondylitis blood, it appeared, was a TCR beta motif of fewer than ten highly homologous variants. Significantly higher representation of disease-linked clones was reported for matched ankylosing spondylitis synovial fluid.

The clonotype originates from a male donor with ankylosing spondylitis. Sequencing was performed on blood, either unsorted or a sorted T cell fraction (not recorded which). This rearrangement joins TRBV25-1 to TRBJ1-2; D possibly corresponds to TRBD1 (6 bases). The CDR3 sequence is CASSAGGPGYTF. In nucleotides, the CDR3 is TGTGCCAGCAGTGCGGGGGGCCCTGGCTACACCTTC.